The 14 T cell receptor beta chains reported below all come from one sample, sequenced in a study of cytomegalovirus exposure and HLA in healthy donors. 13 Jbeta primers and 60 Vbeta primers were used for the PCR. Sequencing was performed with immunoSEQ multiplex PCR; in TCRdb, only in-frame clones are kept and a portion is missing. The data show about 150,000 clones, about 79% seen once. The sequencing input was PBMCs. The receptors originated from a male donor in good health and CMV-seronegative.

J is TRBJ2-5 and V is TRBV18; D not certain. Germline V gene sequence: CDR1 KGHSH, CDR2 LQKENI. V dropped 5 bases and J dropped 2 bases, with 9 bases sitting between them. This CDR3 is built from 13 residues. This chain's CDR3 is CASSTSQQETQYF. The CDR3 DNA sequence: TGTGCCAGCTCAACATCTCAACAAGAGACCCAGTACTTC.

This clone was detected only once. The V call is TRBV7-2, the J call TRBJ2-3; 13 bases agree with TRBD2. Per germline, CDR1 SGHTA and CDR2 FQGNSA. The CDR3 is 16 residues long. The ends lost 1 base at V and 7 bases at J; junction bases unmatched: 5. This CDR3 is CASSLGLAGGGYTQYF. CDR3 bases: TGTGCCAGCAGCTTAGGACTAGCGGGGGGCGGATATACGCAGTATTTT.

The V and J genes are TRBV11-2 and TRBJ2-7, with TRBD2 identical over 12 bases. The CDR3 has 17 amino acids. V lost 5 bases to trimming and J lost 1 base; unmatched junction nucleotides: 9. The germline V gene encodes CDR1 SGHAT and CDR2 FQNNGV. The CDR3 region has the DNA TGTGCCAGCAGCGCCCCTAAAGGACTAGCGGGATCCTACGAGCAGTACTTC. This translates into CASSAPKGLAGSYEQYF.

The CDR3 sequence: CASSRYQETQYF. In nucleotides, the CDR3 is TGTGCCAGCAGCCGGTACCAAGAGACCCAGTACTTC. The chain employs TRBV7-2 and TRBJ2-5, with unresolved D. The CDR3 sequence is 12 residues long. Germline loops: CDR1 SGHTA, CDR2 FQGNSA. V gave up 5 bases and J gave up 0 bases, with 4 bases separating them.

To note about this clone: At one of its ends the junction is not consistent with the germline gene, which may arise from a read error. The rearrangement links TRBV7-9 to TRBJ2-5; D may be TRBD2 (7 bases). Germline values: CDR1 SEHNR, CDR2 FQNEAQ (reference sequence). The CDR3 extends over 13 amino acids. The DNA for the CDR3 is TGTTCCAGCAGGGGACTACGCCAAGAGACCCAGTACTTC. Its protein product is CSSRGLRQETQYF.

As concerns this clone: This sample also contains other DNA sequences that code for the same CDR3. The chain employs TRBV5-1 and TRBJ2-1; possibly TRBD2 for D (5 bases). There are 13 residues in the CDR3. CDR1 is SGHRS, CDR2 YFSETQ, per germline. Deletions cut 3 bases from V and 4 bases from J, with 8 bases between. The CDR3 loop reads CASSSGGYNEQFF. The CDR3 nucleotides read TGCGCCAGCAGCTCTGGAGGATACAATGAGCAGTTCTTC.

The CDR3 sequence: CASSLATGNQPQHF. The CDR3 region has the DNA TGTGCCAGCAGCTTAGCGACAGGGAATCAGCCCCAGCATTTT. This chain links TRBV7-9 with TRBJ1-5; 7 bases are a match to TRBD1. The V segment lost 0 bases and the J segment 4 bases; nucleotides outside the gene matches: 0. The length of the CDR3 is 14 residues. The germline gives CDR1 SEHNR, CDR2 FQNEAQ (reference sequence).

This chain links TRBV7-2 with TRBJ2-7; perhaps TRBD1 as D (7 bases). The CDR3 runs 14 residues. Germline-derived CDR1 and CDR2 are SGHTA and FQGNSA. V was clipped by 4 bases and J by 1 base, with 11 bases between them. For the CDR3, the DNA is TGTGCCAGCAGCTCCCAGGGGGGATCCTACGAGCAGTACTTC. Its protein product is CASSSQGGSYEQYF.

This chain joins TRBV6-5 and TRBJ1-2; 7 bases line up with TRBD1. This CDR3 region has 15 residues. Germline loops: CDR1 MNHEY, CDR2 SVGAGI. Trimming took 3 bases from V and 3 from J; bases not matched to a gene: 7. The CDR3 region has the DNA TGTGCCAGCAGTTATAGGGGGCAGGGGGACTATGGCTACACCTTC. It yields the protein CASSYRGQGDYGYTF.

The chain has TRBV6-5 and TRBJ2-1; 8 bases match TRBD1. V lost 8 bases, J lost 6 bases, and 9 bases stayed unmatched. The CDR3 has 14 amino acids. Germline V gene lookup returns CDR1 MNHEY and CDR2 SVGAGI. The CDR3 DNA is TGTGCCAGCGTTAGTGGGACAGGCCTCAATGAGCAGTTCTTC. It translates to CASVSGTGLNEQFF.

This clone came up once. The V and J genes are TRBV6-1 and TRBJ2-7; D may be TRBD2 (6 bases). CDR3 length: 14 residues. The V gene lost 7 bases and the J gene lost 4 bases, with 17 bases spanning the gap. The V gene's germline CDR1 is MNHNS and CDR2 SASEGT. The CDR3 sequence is CASTLGGSIYEQYF. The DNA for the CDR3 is TGTGCCAGCACCCTCGGGGGATCTATTTACGAGCAGTACTTC.

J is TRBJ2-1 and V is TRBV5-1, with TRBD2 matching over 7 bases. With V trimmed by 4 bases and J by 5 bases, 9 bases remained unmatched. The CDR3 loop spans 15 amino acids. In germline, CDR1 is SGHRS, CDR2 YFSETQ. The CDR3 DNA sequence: TGCGCCAGCAGCCCCCCAGGGACTACTAACAATGAGCAGTTCTTC. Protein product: CASSPPGTTNNEQFF.

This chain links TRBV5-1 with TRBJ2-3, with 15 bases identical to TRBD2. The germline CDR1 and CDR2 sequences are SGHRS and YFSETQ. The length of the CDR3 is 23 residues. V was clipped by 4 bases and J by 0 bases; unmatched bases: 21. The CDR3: CASSPIGGLAGGAATSSTDTQYF. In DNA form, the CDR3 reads TGCGCCAGCAGCCCCATCGGGGGACTAGCGGGAGGTGCAGCGACCTCTAGCACAGATACGCAGTATTTT.

Written as DNA, the CDR3 is TGTGCCAGCAGCGCGCCTAGGGGTAGCGGCCTAAGGGGGGCCAACGTCCTGACTTTC. It is translated as CASSAPRGSGLRGANVLTF. J is TRBJ2-6 and V is TRBV9; the D gene is possibly TRBD2 (6 bases). V lost 3 bases, J lost 4 bases, and 23 bases lay in between. This CDR3 is 19 amino acids long. Germline loops: CDR1 SGDLS, CDR2 YYNGEE.